Following are 18 T cell receptor beta chains from one sample sequenced in a study of CD8+ T cells in alopecia areata. As part of sample collection, lesional scalp punch biopsies and peripheral blood were taken from alopecia areata patients. Reverse transcription of extracted RNA yielded cDNA, which provided the sequencing template. Some clones are missing from TCRdb's copy, which holds only in-frame ones; the method was immunoSEQ multiplex PCR. The sample yields about 7,400 clones, 65% to 75% seen once. The source material was skin, sampled at week 0. These receptor sequences come from a human donor with alopecia areata.

The chain uses TRBV7-2 and TRBJ2-2, with TRBD2 as a possible D gene (7 bases). The CDR3 is made up of 17 amino acids. Trimming removed 5 bases at V and 4 bases at J, with 20 bases between. Germline values: CDR1 SGHTA, CDR2 FQGNSA. The CDR3 sequence: CASSRSGGAGITGELFF. DNA for the CDR3: TGTGCCAGCAGCCGTTCGGGGGGCGCAGGCATCACCGGGGAGCTGTTTTTT.

The V and J genes are TRBV4-3 and TRBJ2-7; D assignment may be TRBD1 or TRBD2 (6 bases each). V was clipped by 1 base and J by 5 bases, with 18 bases between them. CDR3 length: 16 residues. The germline CDR1 and CDR2 sequences are LGHNA and YSLEER. DNA of the CDR3: TGCGCCAGCAGCCAAGGCACGGGGGCAGCATCCAACGAGCAGTACTTC. Protein product: CASSQGTGAASNEQYF.

The rearrangement links TRBV19 to TRBJ2-7; 9 bases agree with TRBD1. Germline CDR1 and CDR2: LNHDA and SQIVND (reference sequence). With 10 bases clipped from V and 4 bases from J, the junction kept 20 bases outside the gene matches. The CDR3 contains 17 residues. DNA for the CDR3: TGTGCCACCTCCCCTAGGCCCGGGACAGGGCTCAATTACGAGCAGTACTTC. It codes for CATSPRPGTGLNYEQYF.

The chain joins TRBV7-2 to TRBJ1-2; the match to TRBD1 covers 8 bases. This CDR3 contains 13 residues. V lost 5 bases to trimming and J lost 2 bases; unmatched junction nucleotides: 1. CDR1 is SGHTA and CDR2 is FQGNSA in the germline V gene. CDR3: CASSRDRNYGYTF. The DNA of the CDR3 is TGTGCCAGCAGCCGGGACAGGAACTATGGCTACACCTTC. The full variable domain, completed using reference TRBV7-2 and TRBJ1-2, is GAGVSQSPSNKVTEKGKDVELRCDPISGHTALYWYRQSLGQGLEFLIYFQGNSAPDKSGLPSDRFSAERTGGSVSTLTIQRTQQEDSAVYLCASSRDRNYGYTFGSGTRLTVV.

This clone was detected only a few times. V gene TRBV5-1 combines with J gene TRBJ2-1; D is ambiguous. Germline V gene sequence: CDR1 SGHRS, CDR2 YFSETQ. The CDR3 length is 16 residues. Trimming shortened V by 0 bases and J by 1 base, and 11 bases separated the two germline ends. The CDR3 nucleotides read TGCGCCAGCAGCTTGGGGATGGACGGGTCCTACAATGAGCAGTTCTTC. Translation gives CASSLGMDGSYNEQFF. Combining the CDR3 with reference TRBV5-1 and TRBJ2-1 gives the whole variable domain KAGVTQTPRYLIKTRGQQVTLSCSPISGHRSVSWYQQTPGQGLQFLFEYFSETQRNKGNFPGRFSGRQFSNSRSEMNVSTLELGDSALYLCASSLGMDGSYNEQFFGPGTRLTVL.

The CDR3 nucleotides read TGCAGCGCAGCAGGGGGCTCTAGGAACACTGAAGCTTTCTTT. Encoded protein: CSAAGGSRNTEAFF. The chain employs TRBV29-1 and TRBJ1-1; the match to TRBD1 covers 8 bases. Trimming removed 7 bases from V and 1 base from J; junction bases left unmatched: 8. CDR1 is SQVTM and CDR2 is ANQGSEA in the germline V gene. This CDR3 comprises 14 residues.

The chain carries TRBV11-3 and TRBJ2-3; 11 nucleotides align to TRBD1. Germline V gene data show CDR1 as SGHNT and CDR2 as YENEEA. This CDR3 contains 16 residues. Trimming cost V 4 bases and J 5 bases; bases outside gene matches: 8. The chain's CDR3 is CASSSGTGGRLDTQYF. The CDR3 nucleotides are TGTGCCAGCAGCTCGGGGACAGGGGGAAGATTAGATACGCAGTATTTT. The full variable domain, completed using reference TRBV11-3 and TRBJ2-3, is EAGVVQSPRYKIIEKKQPVAFWCNPISGHNTLYWYLQNLGQGPELLIRYENEEAVDDSQLPKDRFSAERLKGVDSTLKIQPAELGDSAVYLCASSSGTGGRLDTQYFGPGTRLTVL.

This clone was seen a single time. This chain links TRBV7-2 with TRBJ2-2, with 11 bases lining up with TRBD2. Per germline, CDR1 SGHTA and CDR2 FQGNSA. This CDR3 region has 15 residues. The junction had 2 bases not matched to a gene; V was cut back by 3 bases and J by 5 bases. The CDR3 DNA reads as TGTGCCAGCAGCTTCCTAGCGGGGGGAACCGGGGAGCTGTTTTTT. Residues: CASSFLAGGTGELFF.

In nucleotides, the CDR3 is TGCGCCAGCAGCTTGGGTGGGACGCCGAAGGGGGAGCAGTACTTC. Translation: CASSLGGTPKGEQYF. The gene calls are TRBV5-1 and TRBJ2-7; TRBD1 or TRBD2 may be the D gene (5 bases each). CDR1 and CDR2 (germline): SGHRS, YFSETQ. The CDR3 is 15 amino acids. Trimming left V 0 bases short and J 7 bases short, with 17 bases between.

The table lists this clone with a few counts. The gene calls are TRBV6-6 and TRBJ2-5; D is possibly TRBD2 (7 bases). V shed 4 bases and J shed 1 base, with 10 bases lying between them. CDR1 and CDR2 (germline): MNHNY, SVGAGI (reference sequence). CDR3 length: 14 amino acids. This CDR3 reads CASSFRGAQETQYF. The CDR3 nucleotides read TGTGCCAGCAGTTTTCGGGGGGCCCAAGAGACCCAGTACTTC.

The chain employs TRBV7-9 and TRBJ2-2; D possibly corresponds to TRBD1 (6 bases). This CDR3 region has 14 residues. V lost 6 bases to trimming and J lost 1 base, with 9 bases between them. Germline V gene data show CDR1 as SEHNR and CDR2 as FQNEAQ (reference sequence). In DNA form, the CDR3 reads TGTGCCAGCAGATCGACAGGGAACACCGGGGAGCTGTTTTTT. Protein product: CASRSTGNTGELFF.

The chain carries TRBV11-2 and TRBJ2-1; D may be TRBD2 (5 bases). The CDR3 extends over 13 amino acids. Germline CDR1 and CDR2: SGHAT and FQNNGV. Trimming took 4 bases from V and 9 from J, leaving 13 bases between them. CDR3 nucleotide sequence: TGTGCCAGCAGCTGGAGAGGGCTGGGTGAGCAGTTCTTC. Translating it yields CASSWRGLGEQFF. Looking up the rest from reference TRBV11-2 and TRBJ2-1 gives the full variable domain: EAGVAQSPRYKIIEKRQSVAFWCNPISGHATLYWYQQILGQGPKLLIQFQNNGVVDDSQLPKDRFSAERLKGVDSTLKIQPAKLEDSAVYLCASSWRGLGEQFFGPGTRLTVL.

This clone has only a few counts. V is TRBV2 and J is TRBJ2-7; perhaps TRBD1 as D (6 bases). The germline gives CDR1 SNHLY, CDR2 FYNNEI. V was clipped by 2 bases and J by 6 bases, with 11 bases between them. This CDR3 has 13 residues. CDR3 DNA: TGTGCCAGCAGTGAATCTAGGGGGAGCGAGCAGTACTTC. Protein sequence: CASSESRGSEQYF.

This clone has a handful of counts. This chain uses TRBV7-2 with TRBJ2-5; 10 nucleotides agree with TRBD2. Losses at the gene ends were 5 bases for V and 3 bases for J; bases not matched to a gene: 9. From germline, CDR1 is SGHTA and CDR2 FQGNSA. The CDR3 runs to 16 residues. CDR3 amino acids: CASSPERGGRKETQYF. In DNA, the CDR3 is TGTGCCAGCAGCCCTGAGCGGGGGGGCCGAAAAGAGACCCAGTACTTC.

The chain is built from TRBV2 and TRBJ1-5, with D unclear. There are 15 residues in the CDR3. CDR1 is SNHLY and CDR2 is FYNNEI in the germline V gene. V gave up 0 bases and J gave up 2 bases, with 8 bases separating them. The CDR3 sequence: CASSEAFTGNQPQHF. CDR3 nucleotide sequence: TGTGCCAGCAGTGAAGCTTTCACCGGCAATCAGCCCCAGCATTTT.

This chain joins TRBV5-1 and TRBJ2-5; 12 bases are shared with TRBD1. The J call may be in error: the DNA end matches TRBJ2-7 better. The CDR3 has 15 residues. Germline loops: CDR1 SGHRS, CDR2 YFSETQ. The CDR3 is CASSGRDRGLNEQYF. In DNA form, the CDR3 reads TGCGCCAGCAGCGGCCGGGACAGGGGGCTGAACGAGCAGTACTTC.

On this clone itself: A far larger clone is one nucleotide away, so this likely arose from a read error. The V call is TRBV27, the J call TRBJ2-2, with 8 bases aligning to TRBD2. Germline values: CDR1 MNHEY, CDR2 SMNVEV (reference sequence). This CDR3 is built from 17 residues. V shed 3 bases and J 1 base; nucleotides not matched to a gene: 7. The CDR3 DNA follows: TGTGCCAGCAGTTTCTTTGCGGCGGGGGGGAACACCGGGGAGCTGTTTTTT. Its protein product is CASSFFAAGGNTGELFF.

This rearrangement joins TRBV11-2 to TRBJ2-5; maybe TRBD2 (5 bases). V was pared by 3 bases and J by 2 bases, with 7 bases between. This CDR3 has 13 residues. Germline CDR1 and CDR2: SGHAT and FQNNGV. The CDR3 is CASSFGVQETQYF. CDR3 DNA: TGTGCCAGCAGCTTCGGGGTACAAGAGACCCAGTACTTC.